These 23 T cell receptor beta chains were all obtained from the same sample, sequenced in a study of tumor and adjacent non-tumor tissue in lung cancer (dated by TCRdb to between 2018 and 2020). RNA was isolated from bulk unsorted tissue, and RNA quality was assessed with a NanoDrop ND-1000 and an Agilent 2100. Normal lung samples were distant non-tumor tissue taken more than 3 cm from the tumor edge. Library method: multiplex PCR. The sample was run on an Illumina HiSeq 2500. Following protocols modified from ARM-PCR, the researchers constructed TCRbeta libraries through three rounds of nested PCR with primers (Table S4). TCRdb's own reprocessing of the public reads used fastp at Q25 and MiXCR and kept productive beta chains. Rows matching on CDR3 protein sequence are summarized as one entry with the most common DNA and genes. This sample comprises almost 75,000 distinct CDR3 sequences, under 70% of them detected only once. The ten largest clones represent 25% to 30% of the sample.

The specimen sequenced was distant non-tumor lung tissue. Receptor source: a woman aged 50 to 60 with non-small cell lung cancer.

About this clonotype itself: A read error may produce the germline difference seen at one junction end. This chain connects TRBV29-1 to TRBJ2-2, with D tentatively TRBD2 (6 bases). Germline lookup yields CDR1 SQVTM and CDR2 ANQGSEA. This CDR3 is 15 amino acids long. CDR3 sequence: CRVVLLAGGVGELFF. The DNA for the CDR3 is TGCAGGGTTGTTCTCCTAGCTGGAGGGGTCGGGGAGCTGTTTTTT.

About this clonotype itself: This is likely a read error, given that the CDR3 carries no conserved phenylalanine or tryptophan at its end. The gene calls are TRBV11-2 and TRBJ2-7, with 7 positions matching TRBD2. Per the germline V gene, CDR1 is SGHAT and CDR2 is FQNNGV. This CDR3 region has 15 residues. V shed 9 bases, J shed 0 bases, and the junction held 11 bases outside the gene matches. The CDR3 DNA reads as TGTGCCAGGAGCCCTTGGGCTAGCGGCTCCTACGAGCAGTACTCC. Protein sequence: CARSPWASGSYEQYS.

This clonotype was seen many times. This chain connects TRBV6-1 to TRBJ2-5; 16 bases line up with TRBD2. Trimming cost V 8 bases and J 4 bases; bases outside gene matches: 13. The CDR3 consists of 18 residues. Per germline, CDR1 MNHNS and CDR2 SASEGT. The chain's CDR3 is CASGPGTSGRARGETQYF. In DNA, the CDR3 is TGTGCCAGCGGCCCAGGGACTAGCGGGAGGGCCAGGGGAGAGACCCAGTACTTC.

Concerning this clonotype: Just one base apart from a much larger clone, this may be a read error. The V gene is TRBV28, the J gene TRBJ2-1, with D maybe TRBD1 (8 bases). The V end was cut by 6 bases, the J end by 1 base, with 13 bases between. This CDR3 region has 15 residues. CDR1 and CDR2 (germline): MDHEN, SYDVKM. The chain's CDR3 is CASRTGGESYNEQFF. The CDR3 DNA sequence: TGTGCCAGCAGAACAGGGGGGGAATCCTACAATGAGCAGTTCTTC.

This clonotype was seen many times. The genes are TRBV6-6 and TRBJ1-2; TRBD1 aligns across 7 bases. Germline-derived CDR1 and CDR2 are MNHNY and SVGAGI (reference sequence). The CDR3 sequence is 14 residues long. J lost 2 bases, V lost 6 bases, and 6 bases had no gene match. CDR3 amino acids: CASSSRGQNYGYTF. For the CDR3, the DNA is TGTGCCAGCAGCTCGAGGGGACAGAACTATGGCTACACCTTC.

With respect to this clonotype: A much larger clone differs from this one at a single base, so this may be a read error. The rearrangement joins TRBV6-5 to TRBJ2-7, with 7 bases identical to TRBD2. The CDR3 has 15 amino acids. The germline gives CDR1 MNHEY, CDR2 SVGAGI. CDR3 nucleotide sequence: TGTGCCAACAGTTACTCGGCTAGCGGCTCCTACGAGCAGTACTTC. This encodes CANSYSASGSYEQYF.

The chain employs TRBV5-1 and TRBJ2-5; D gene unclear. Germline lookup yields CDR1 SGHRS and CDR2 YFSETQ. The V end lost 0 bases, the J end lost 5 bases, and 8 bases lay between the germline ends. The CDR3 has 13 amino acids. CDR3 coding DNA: TGCGCCAGCAGCTTGGGAACAGAGGAGACCCAGTACTTC. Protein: CASSLGTEETQYF.

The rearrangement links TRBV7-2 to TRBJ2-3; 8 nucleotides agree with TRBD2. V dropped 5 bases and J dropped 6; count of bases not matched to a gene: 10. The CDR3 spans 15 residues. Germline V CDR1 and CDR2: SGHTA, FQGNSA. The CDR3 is CASSGKAGVVDTQYF. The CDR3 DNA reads TGTGCCAGCAGCGGTAAAGCGGGAGTGGTGGATACGCAGTATTTT. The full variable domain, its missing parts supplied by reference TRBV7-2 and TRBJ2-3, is GAGVSQSPSNKVTEKGKDVELRCDPISGHTALYWYRQSLGQGLEFLIYFQGNSAPDKSGLPSDRFSAERTGGSVSTLTIQRTQQEDSAVYLCASSGKAGVVDTQYFGPGTRLTVL.

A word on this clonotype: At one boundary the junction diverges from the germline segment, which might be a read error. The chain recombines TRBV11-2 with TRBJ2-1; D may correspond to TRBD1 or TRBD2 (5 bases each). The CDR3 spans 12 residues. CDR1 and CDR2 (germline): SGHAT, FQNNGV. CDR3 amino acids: CASRQFGDEQFF. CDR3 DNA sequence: TGTGCTAGCAGACAGTTCGGGGATGAGCAGTTCTTC.

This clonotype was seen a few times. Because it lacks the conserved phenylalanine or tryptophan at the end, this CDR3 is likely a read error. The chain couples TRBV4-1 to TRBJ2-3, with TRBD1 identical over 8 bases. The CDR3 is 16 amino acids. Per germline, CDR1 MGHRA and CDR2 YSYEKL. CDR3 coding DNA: TGCGCCAACAGCCAAGACGGGACAGGCTGGGCAGATAGGCAGTATTCT. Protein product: CANSQDGTGWADRQYS.

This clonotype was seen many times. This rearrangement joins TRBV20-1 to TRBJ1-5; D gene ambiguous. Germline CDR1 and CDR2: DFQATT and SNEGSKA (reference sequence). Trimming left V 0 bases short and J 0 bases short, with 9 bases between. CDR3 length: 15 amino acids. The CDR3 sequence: CSARDPRYSNQPQHF. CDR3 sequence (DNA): TGCAGTGCTAGAGATCCCCGTTATAGCAATCAGCCCCAGCATTTT.

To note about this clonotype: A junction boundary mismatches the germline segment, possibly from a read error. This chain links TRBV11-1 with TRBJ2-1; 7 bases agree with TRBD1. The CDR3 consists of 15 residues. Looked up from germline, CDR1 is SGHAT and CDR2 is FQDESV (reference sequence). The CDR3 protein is CASSPDRVSYNVQFF. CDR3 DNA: TGCGCCAGCAGCCCAGACAGGGTTTCCTACAATGTGCAGTTCTTC.

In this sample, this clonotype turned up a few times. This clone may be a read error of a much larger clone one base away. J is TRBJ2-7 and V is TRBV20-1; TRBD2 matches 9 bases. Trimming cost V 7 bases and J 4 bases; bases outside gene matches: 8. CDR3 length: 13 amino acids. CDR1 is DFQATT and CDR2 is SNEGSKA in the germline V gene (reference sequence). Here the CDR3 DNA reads TGCAGTGTTATGACTAGCGGAATATACGAGCAGTACTTC. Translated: CSVMTSGIYEQYF.

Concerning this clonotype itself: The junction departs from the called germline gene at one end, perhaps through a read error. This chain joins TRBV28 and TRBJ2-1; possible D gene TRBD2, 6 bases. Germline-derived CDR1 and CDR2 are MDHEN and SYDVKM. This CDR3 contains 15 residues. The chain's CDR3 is CASKIVRTTYIEQFF. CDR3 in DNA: TGTGCCAGTAAAATCGTACGGACTACCTACATTGAGCAGTTCTTC.

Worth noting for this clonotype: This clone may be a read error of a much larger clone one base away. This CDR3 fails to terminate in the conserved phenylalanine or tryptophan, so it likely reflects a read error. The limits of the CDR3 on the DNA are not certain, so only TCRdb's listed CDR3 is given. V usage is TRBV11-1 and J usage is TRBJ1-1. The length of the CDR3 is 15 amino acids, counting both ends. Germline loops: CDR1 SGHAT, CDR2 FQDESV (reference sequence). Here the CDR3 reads CASSSDTGEGTEALS.

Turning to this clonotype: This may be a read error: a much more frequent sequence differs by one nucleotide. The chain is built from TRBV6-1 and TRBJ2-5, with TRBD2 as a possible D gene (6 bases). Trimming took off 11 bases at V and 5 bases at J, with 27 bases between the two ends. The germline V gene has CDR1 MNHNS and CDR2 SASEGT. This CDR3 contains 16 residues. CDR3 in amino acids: CAGTLRHGSRVETQYF. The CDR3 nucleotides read TGTGCCGGCACCCTGCGGCACGGGAGTAGGGTTGAGACCCAGTACTTC.

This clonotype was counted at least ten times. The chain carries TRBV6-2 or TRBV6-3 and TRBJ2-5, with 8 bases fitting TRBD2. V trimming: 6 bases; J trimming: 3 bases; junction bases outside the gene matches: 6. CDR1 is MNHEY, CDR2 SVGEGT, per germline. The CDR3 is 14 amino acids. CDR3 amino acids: CASSRSTSEETQYF. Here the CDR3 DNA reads TGTGCCAGCAGCAGGTCGACTAGCGAAGAGACCCAGTACTTC.

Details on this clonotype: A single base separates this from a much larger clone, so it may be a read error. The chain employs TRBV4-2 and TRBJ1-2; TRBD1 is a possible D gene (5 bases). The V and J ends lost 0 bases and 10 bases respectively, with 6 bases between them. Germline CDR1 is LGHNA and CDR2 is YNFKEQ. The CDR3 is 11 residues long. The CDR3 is CASSQEGDYTF. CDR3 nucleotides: TGTGCCAGCAGCCAAGAGGGGGACTACACCTTC.

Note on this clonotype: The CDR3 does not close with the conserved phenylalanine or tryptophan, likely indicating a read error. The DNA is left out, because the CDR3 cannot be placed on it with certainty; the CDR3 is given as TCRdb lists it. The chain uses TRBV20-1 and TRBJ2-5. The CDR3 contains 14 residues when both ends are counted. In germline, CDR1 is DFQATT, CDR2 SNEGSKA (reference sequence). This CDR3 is CSAQYQVIQETQYS.

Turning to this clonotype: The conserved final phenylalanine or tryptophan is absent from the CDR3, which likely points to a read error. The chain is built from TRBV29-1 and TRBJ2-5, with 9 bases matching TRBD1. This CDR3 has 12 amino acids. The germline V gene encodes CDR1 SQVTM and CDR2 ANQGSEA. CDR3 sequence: CSADRGRETQYI. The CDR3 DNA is TGCAGTGCTGACAGGGGGAGGGAGACCCAGTACATC.

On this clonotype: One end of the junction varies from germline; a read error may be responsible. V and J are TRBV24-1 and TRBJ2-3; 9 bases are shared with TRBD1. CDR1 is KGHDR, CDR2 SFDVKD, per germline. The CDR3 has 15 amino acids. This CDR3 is CASNQGGQGTGTQYF. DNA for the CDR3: TGTGCCTCCAACCAGGGGGGACAGGGTACAGGTACGCAGTATTTT.

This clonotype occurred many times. The CDR3 DNA reads as TGTGCCAGCAGAACGGGACAGTCTGGAAACACCATATATTTT. Encoded protein: CASRTGQSGNTIYF. The chain combines TRBV12-3 or TRBV12-4 with TRBJ1-3; 7 bases line up with TRBD1. V lost 6 bases, J lost 1 base, and 3 bases stayed unmatched. CDR3 length equals 14 residues.

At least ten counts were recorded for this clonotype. In DNA, the CDR3 is TGTGCCAGCAGCATACTAGCGGGGAGCACAGATACGCAGTATTTT. Translation: CASSILAGSTDTQYF. The V and J genes are TRBV6-2 or TRBV6-3 and TRBJ2-3; 10 bases are a match to TRBD2. V lost 6 bases to trimming and J lost 0 bases; unmatched junction nucleotides: 3. The germline V gene has CDR1 MNHEY and CDR2 SVGEGT. This CDR3 contains 15 residues.